This T cell receptor beta chain was found in a study of blood T cell repertoires in COVID-19. Profiled with immunoSEQ multiplex PCR; TCRdb holds only in-frame clones, not every one. The sample carries some 170,000 clones, 75% to 90% recorded once. The ends lost 3 bases at V and 0 bases at J; junction bases unmatched: 5. Germline CDR1 and CDR2: MNHEY and SMNVEV (reference sequence). The CDR3 has 15 amino acids. The sample comprised peripheral blood. This TCR derives from a woman between 40 and 55 years old with COVID-19, enrolled during active disease. The chain recombines TRBV27 with TRBJ2-7; 7 positions agree with TRBD2. This CDR3 is CASSLELAYSYEQYF. The CDR3 region has the DNA TGTGCCAGCAGTTTGGAACTAGCGTACTCCTACGAGCAGTACTTC.